The 17 T cell receptor beta chains given below trace back to one sample, sequenced in a study of T cell responses to AZD1222 COVID-19 vaccine. Clones were read by immunoSEQ multiplex PCR, and TCRdb kept only the in-frame ones, dropping some. There are roughly 140,000 clones in the sample; over 75% occur only once, and about 3% lies in the top ten. Specimen: peripheral blood, collected on day 0 of AZD1222 vaccination. These receptors originate from an adult in good health.

The chain couples TRBV24-1 to TRBJ2-2; TRBD2 matches 10 bases. Germline assignment: CDR1 KGHDR and CDR2 SFDVKD. This CDR3 comprises 17 residues. Losses at the gene ends were 0 bases for V and 1 base for J; bases not matched to a gene: 1. The CDR3 protein is CATSDLSGRVNTGELFF. The CDR3 DNA follows: TGTGCCACCAGTGATTTGAGCGGGAGGGTGAACACCGGGGAGCTGTTTTTT.

The chain employs TRBV19 and TRBJ1-3, with D possibly matching TRBD1 (5 bases). The CDR3 spans 14 residues. Germline CDR1 is LNHDA and CDR2 is SQIVND (reference sequence). The V gene lost 8 bases and the J gene lost 3 bases, with 14 bases spanning the gap. CDR3 nucleotides: TGTGCCAGTTCCTTGCGGGGGGATGGAAACACCATATATTTT. Translating gives CASSLRGDGNTIYF. Full variable domain (missing parts from reference TRBV19 and TRBJ1-3): DGGITQSPKYLFRKEGQNVTLSCEQNLNHDAMYWYRQDPGQGLRLIYYSQIVNDFQKGDIAEGYSVSREKKESFPLTVTSAQKNPTAFYLCASSLRGDGNTIYFGEGSWLTVV.

The V and J genes are TRBV28 and TRBJ2-3, with 11 bases that match TRBD2. The J segment lost 1 base and the V segment lost 6 bases, leaving 12 bases of the junction unmatched. The CDR3 spans 18 residues. Germline assignment: CDR1 MDHEN and CDR2 SYDVKM. Here the CDR3 DNA reads TGTGCCAGCAGGATCCCAAAACTTAGCGGGAGGGGCACAGATACGCAGTATTTT. Residues: CASRIPKLSGRGTDTQYF.

The gene calls are TRBV1 and TRBJ1-5; the table's D call, TRBD1, has no DNA check behind it. TRBV1 is termed a pseudogene. The CDR3 is 18 amino acids. CDR3 sequence (DNA): TGCACCAGCAGCCAAGACCCCTATGACAGGGGTGGCAATCAGCCCCAGCATTTT. As protein: CTSSQDPYDRGGNQPQHF.

V and J are TRBV12-5 and TRBJ1-2, with D hard to call. The CDR3 covers 10 residues. Per the germline V gene, CDR1 is LGHNT and CDR2 is FRNRAP. Deletions cut 5 bases from V and 6 bases from J, with 4 bases between. DNA of the CDR3: TGTGCTAGTGGTGGGGATGGCTACACCTTC. It yields the protein CASGGDGYTF.

This clone has just a few counts. The chain has TRBV4-1 and TRBJ2-1; D is undetermined. V lost 1 base and J lost 10, with 11 bases in between. Germline V gene lookup returns CDR1 MGHRA and CDR2 YSYEKL. The CDR3 is made up of 13 amino acids. The CDR3 DNA is TGCGCCAGCAGCCAAGGTGGGTGGGAAGAGCAGTTCTTC. It is translated as CASSQGGWEEQFF.

The V gene is TRBV19, the J gene TRBJ1-1, with D possibly being TRBD1 (5 bases). Per the germline V gene, CDR1 is LNHDA and CDR2 is SQIVND (reference sequence). V was pared by 5 bases and J by 2 bases, with 21 bases between. The CDR3 extends over 17 amino acids. The CDR3 loop reads CASSGLRGAIINTEAFF. The CDR3 coding sequence is TGTGCCAGTAGTGGCTTGAGAGGGGCAATTATCAACACTGAAGCTTTCTTT.

As concerns this clone: At one of its ends the junction is not consistent with the germline gene, which may arise from a read error. This chain links TRBV7-7 with TRBJ2-5; perhaps D is TRBD1 or TRBD2 (5 bases each). The CDR3 runs to 15 residues. The germline V gene encodes CDR1 SSHAT and CDR2 FNYEAQ (reference sequence). CDR3 loop: CASSLGAEPGETQYF. CDR3 bases: TGTGCTAGCAGCTTAGGGGCGGAGCCGGGGGAGACCCAGTACTTC.

The chain links TRBV13 to TRBJ1-2, with D perhaps matching TRBD1 (6 bases). The CDR3 extends over 12 amino acids. From germline, CDR1 is PRHDT and CDR2 FYEKMQ (reference sequence). V dropped 2 bases and J dropped 8 bases, with 9 bases sitting between them. CDR3: CASSLRGRGYTF. The DNA for the CDR3 is TGTGCCAGCAGCTTACGGGGGCGAGGCTACACCTTC.

V is TRBV6-2 or TRBV6-3 and J is TRBJ2-1; the match to TRBD2 covers 7 bases. CDR3 length: 14 amino acids. Germline V gives CDR1 MNHEY, CDR2 SVGEGT. V shed 6 bases and J 4 bases; nucleotides not matched to a gene: 6. The CDR3: CASSTLAEYNEQFF. Here the CDR3 DNA reads TGTGCCAGCAGCACCCTAGCGGAGTACAATGAGCAGTTCTTC.

The chain couples TRBV5-6 to TRBJ1-4, with a tentative D call TRBD1 (6 bases). V shed 4 bases and J shed 7 bases, with 17 bases lying between them. The CDR3 sequence is 15 residues long. Germline-derived CDR1 and CDR2 are SGHDT and YYEEEE. This CDR3 is CASSPRTVRVEKLFF. DNA for the CDR3: TGTGCCAGCAGCCCCCGGACAGTGAGGGTTGAAAAACTGTTTTTT. The variable domain in full, completed from reference TRBV5-6 and TRBJ1-4, reads DAGVTQSPTHLIKTRGQQVTLRCSPKSGHDTVSWYQQALGQGPQFIFQYYEEEERQRGNFPDRFSGHQFPNYSSELNVNALLLGDSALYLCASSPRTVRVEKLFFGSGTQLSVL.

This rearrangement joins TRBV29-1 to TRBJ1-2, with TRBD1 matching over 11 bases. Germline CDR1 reads SQVTM; CDR2 reads ANQGSEA. The CDR3 extends over 16 amino acids. V lost 7 bases and J lost 2; bases outside the gene matches: 12. DNA of the CDR3: TGCAGCGCCCCCTTTGGGACAGGGGGTTCCAACTATGGCTACACCTTC. It translates to CSAPFGTGGSNYGYTF.

The chain carries TRBV18 and TRBJ2-7, with no clear D. The germline gives CDR1 KGHSH, CDR2 LQKENI. V dropped 2 bases and J dropped 7 bases, with 18 bases sitting between them. The CDR3 runs to 15 residues. The CDR3 region has the DNA TGTGCCAGCTCACCAAGGAGCCCCTCGGGTGAAGAGCAGTACTTC. This codes for CASSPRSPSGEEQYF.

This chain joins TRBV11-3 and TRBJ1-3, with D hard to call. The ends were cut back, 5 bases at V and 0 bases at J, with 14 bases in the middle. The CDR3 consists of 16 residues. Germline CDR1 reads SGHNT; CDR2 reads YENEEA. This chain's CDR3 is CASSVLLTTSGNTIYF. The CDR3 bases are TGTGCCAGCAGCGTACTGCTGACAACCTCTGGAAACACCATATATTTT.

The chain recombines TRBV19 with TRBJ1-2; weak D call: TRBD1 (6 bases). The ends were cut back, 5 bases at V and 6 bases at J, with 19 bases in the middle. CDR3 length equals 15 residues. The germline CDR1 and CDR2 sequences are LNHDA and SQIVND (reference sequence). Written as DNA, the CDR3 is TGTGCCAGTAGTTCCCGCGGGGGCGGTCTGGATGGCTACACCTTC. This codes for CASSSRGGGLDGYTF.

This clone was recorded only once. The chain carries TRBV20-1 and TRBJ1-4, with D uncertain. This CDR3 comprises 12 residues. V was cut by 3 bases and J by 8 bases, with 10 bases left in between. The V gene's germline CDR1 is DFQATT and CDR2 SNEGSKA (reference sequence). The CDR3 protein is CSASRAGEKLFF. The CDR3 DNA follows: TGCAGTGCTAGTCGGGCGGGGGAAAAACTGTTTTTT.

This clone appeared once. The rearrangement links TRBV5-4 to TRBJ1-3, with D hard to call. The CDR3 spans 14 residues. Trimming left V 3 bases short and J 0 bases short, with 7 bases between. The germline V gene has CDR1 SGHNT and CDR2 YYREEE (reference sequence). The CDR3 sequence: CASSSASSGNTIYF. The CDR3 DNA reads as TGTGCCAGCAGCTCGGCATCCTCTGGAAACACCATATATTTT.